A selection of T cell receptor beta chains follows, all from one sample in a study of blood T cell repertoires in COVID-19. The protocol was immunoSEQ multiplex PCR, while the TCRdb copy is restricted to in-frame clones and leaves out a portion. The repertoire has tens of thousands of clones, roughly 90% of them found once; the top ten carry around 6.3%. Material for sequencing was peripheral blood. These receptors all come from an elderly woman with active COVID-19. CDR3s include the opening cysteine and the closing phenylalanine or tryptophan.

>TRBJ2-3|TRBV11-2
CASSRNRGGSADTQYF
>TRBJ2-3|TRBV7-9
CASSSRDSSTDTQYF
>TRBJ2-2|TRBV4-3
CASSQDASGGNTGELFF
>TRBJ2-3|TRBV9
CASSVGLTGLGIDTQYF
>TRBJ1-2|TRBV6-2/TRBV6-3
CASSYSSGLNGYTF
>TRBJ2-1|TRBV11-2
CASTLRLAGNNEQFF
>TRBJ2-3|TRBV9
CASSATGGWSTDTQYF
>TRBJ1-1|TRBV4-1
CASSQWTGQNTEAFF
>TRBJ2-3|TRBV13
CASTGVLAGTPGDTQYF
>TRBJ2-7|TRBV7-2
CASSLGAGAGSYEQYF
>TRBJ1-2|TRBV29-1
CSGTTGTGNGYTF
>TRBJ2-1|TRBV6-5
CASSKTSGGYNEQFF
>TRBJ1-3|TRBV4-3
CASSQTGWTGNTIYF
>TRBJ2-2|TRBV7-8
CASSLALGSGGFTGELFF
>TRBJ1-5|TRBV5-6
CASSFGGTPNQPQHF
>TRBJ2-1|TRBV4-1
CASSQESGGAFVQFF
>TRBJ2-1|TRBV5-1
CASSSGYGNEQFF
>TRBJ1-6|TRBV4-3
CASSRATAARDSPLHF
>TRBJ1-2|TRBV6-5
CASSRGHLANYGYTF
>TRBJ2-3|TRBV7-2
CASSPFGQGMADTQYF
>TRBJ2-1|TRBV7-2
CASRAGLAYNEQFF
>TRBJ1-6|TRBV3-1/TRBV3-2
CASSSSGIGGNSPLHF
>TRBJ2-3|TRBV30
CAWSLGQSYTDTQYF
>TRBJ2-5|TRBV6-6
CASSPGTSGGAGETQYF
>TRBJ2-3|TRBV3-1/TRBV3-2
CASGRGGTDTQYF
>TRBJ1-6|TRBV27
CASSLQGAYNSPLHF
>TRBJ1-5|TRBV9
CASSPQGSGNQPQHF
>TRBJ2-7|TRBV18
CASSPGTGKVLIEQYF
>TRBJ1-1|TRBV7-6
CASSPTWDKGTEAFF
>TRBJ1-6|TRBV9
CASSVEWDRDNSPLHF
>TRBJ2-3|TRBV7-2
CASSLWATSTDTQYF
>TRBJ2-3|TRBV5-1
CASSAPGQTTDTQYF